The 28 T cell receptor beta chains below were found in one sample sequenced in a study of T cells after yellow fever vaccination. TCRdb re-called the 5' RACE reads through MiXCR, storing one row per CDR3 protein. This table holds 250,000 or so distinct CDR3 sequences, 3.6% found once. This specimen was PBMCs, taken 15 days after the yellow fever booster vaccination. The source of these receptors is a man aged 18-30 years who received the YFV17D yellow fever vaccine.

Remarks on this clonotype: This may be a read error, as it is one base from a much larger clone. Here the CDR3 DNA reads TGTGCCAGCAGCCAACCACTGAACTCTGAAGCTTTCTTT. Translated, it gives CASSQPLNSEAFF. The chain joins TRBV7-9 to TRBJ1-1; D is uncertain. Germline loops: CDR1 SEHNR, CDR2 FQNEAQ (reference sequence). The CDR3 covers 13 residues.

This clonotype came up many times. The chain uses TRBV7-2 and TRBJ1-2, with D perhaps TRBD1 (5 bases). CDR3 length: 14 amino acids. Trimming stripped 2 bases from V and 6 bases from J, with 13 bases between. The germline CDR1 and CDR2 sequences are SGHTA and FQGNSA. The CDR3 coding sequence is TGTGCCAGCAGCTTATATGGGGCCAGGAATGGCTACACCTTC. It is translated as CASSLYGARNGYTF.

At least ten counts were recorded for this clonotype. CDR3 protein: CASSVDPLSGGSFF. Written as DNA, the CDR3 is TGTGCCAGCAGCGTAGATCCCCTGAGCGGGGGCTCCTTCTTC. The chain has TRBV9 and TRBJ2-1; 8 positions match TRBD2. Trimming took 0 bases from V and 16 from J; bases not matched to a gene: 12. The CDR3 has 14 amino acids. Germline CDR1 reads SGDLS; CDR2 reads YYNGEE.

The sample holds many counts of this clonotype. This chain connects TRBV12-3 or TRBV12-4 to TRBJ1-2; D remains ambiguous. The V and J ends lost 2 bases and 7 bases respectively, with 14 bases between them. The CDR3 has 14 amino acids. CDR3 sequence reads: CASSLPPPILGYTF. CDR3 DNA sequence: TGTGCCAGCAGTTTACCCCCCCCTATCCTTGGCTACACCTTC.

This clonotype was counted at least ten times. This chain joins TRBV4-2 and TRBJ1-4, with TRBD1 as a possible D gene (6 bases). This CDR3 contains 16 residues. Per germline, CDR1 LGHNA and CDR2 YNFKEQ. V was clipped by 0 bases and J by 8 bases, with 16 bases between them. The CDR3 region has the DNA TGTGCCAGCAGCCAAGATCCTCCTCCCAGGGGCGAAAAACTGTTTTTT. This translates into CASSQDPPPRGEKLFF.

The V and J genes are TRBV14 and TRBJ2-1; maybe TRBD2 (6 bases). Germline V gene lookup returns CDR1 SGHDN and CDR2 FVKESK. V lost 2 bases to trimming and J lost 2 bases, with 10 bases between them. The CDR3 consists of 15 residues. The CDR3 sequence: CASSQQAGPYNEQFF. The CDR3 bases are TGTGCCAGCAGCCAACAAGCGGGCCCCTACAATGAGCAGTTCTTC.

This clonotype was detected only a few times. V gene TRBV7-2 combines with J gene TRBJ2-3; 8 nucleotides align to TRBD2. V shed 3 bases and J 3 bases; nucleotides not matched to a gene: 8. CDR1 is SGHTA and CDR2 is FQGNSA in the germline V gene. The CDR3 totals 16 residues. CDR3 sequence (DNA): TGTGCCAGCAGCTTCTACGGGGGGGCGAAAACAGATACGCAGTATTTT. Translated, it gives CASSFYGGAKTDTQYF.

Many counts were recorded for this clonotype. The V gene is TRBV20-1, the J gene TRBJ2-3, with D possibly being TRBD1 or TRBD2 (7 bases each). V lost 8 bases to trimming and J lost 3 bases, with 12 bases between them. This CDR3 has 12 amino acids. Per germline, CDR1 DFQATT and CDR2 SNEGSKA (reference sequence). The CDR3 protein is CSTQGGTDTQYF. For the CDR3, the DNA is TGCAGTACCCAGGGGGGGACAGATACGCAGTATTTT.

This clonotype was detected ten times or more. The rearrangement joins TRBV29-1 to TRBJ2-7, with D maybe TRBD2 (6 bases). Germline V CDR1 and CDR2: SQVTM, ANQGSEA. Trimming shortened V by 7 bases and J by 4 bases, and 11 bases separated the two germline ends. The CDR3 is 11 amino acids. DNA for the CDR3: TGCAGCGGAGGAGGGAAATACGAGCAGTACGTC. It specifies CSGGGKYEQYV.

This clonotype was recorded many times. The gene calls are TRBV18 and TRBJ2-1; 7 bases are shared with TRBD1. The CDR3 is 14 residues long. Germline values: CDR1 KGHSH, CDR2 LQKENI. The V segment lost 4 bases and the J segment 7 bases; nucleotides outside the gene matches: 7. CDR3 loop: CASSQQGTENEQFF. The CDR3 DNA sequence: TGTGCCAGCTCACAACAGGGGACAGAAAATGAGCAGTTCTTC. Variable domain in full (rest from reference TRBV18 and TRBJ2-1): NAGVMQNPRHLVRRRGQEARLRCSPMKGHSHVYWYRQLPEEGLKFMVYLQKENIIDESGMPKERFSAEFPKEGPSILRIQQVVRGDSAAYFCASSQQGTENEQFFGPGTRLTVL.

This clonotype has just a few counts. J is TRBJ1-5 and V is TRBV7-2; D call uncertain. Trimming pared 5 bases from V and 7 bases from J, leaving 24 bases between. Germline V gene sequence: CDR1 SGHTA, CDR2 FQGNSA. The CDR3 has 17 amino acids. This chain's CDR3 is CASSPTPQAVSRQPQHF. For the CDR3, the DNA is TGTGCCAGCAGCCCCACTCCCCAGGCGGTTTCACGCCAGCCCCAGCATTTT.

This clonotype was observed many times. This chain uses TRBV4-3 with TRBJ2-3; D ambiguous. The V and J ends lost 1 base and 6 bases respectively, with 8 bases between them. Germline V gene data show CDR1 as LGHNA and CDR2 as YSLEER. CDR3 size: 13 residues. The CDR3 coding sequence is TGCGCCAGCAGCCAAGCCTTGAGGGATACGCAGTATTTT. Its protein product is CASSQALRDTQYF.

This clonotype was observed at least ten times. V gene TRBV12-3 or TRBV12-4 combines with J gene TRBJ2-4, with a possible D match to TRBD2 (5 bases). Trimming cost V 8 bases and J 7 bases, with 18 bases left between them. The CDR3 is 14 amino acids. CDR3 amino acids: CASGVLGDRNIQYF. CDR3 sequence (DNA): TGTGCCAGCGGGGTACTAGGCGACCGGAACATTCAGTACTTC.

This clonotype was detected many times. The chain carries TRBV6-4 and TRBJ2-2; D might be TRBD2 (6 bases). Trimming cost V 0 bases and J 3 bases, with 11 bases left between them. CDR1 and CDR2 from the germline V gene are MRHNA and SNTAGT. The CDR3 covers 16 residues. This CDR3 reads CASSDSNSGDTGELFF. CDR3 coding DNA: TGTGCCAGCAGTGACTCGAATAGCGGAGACACCGGGGAGCTGTTTTTT.

Comments on this clonotype: One junction end disagrees with the germline gene, perhaps due to a read error. The genes are TRBV29-1 and TRBJ1-1; unclear D gene. The CDR3 sequence is 13 residues long. Germline lookup yields CDR1 SQVTM and CDR2 ANQGSEA. CDR3 DNA: TGCAGCGTTGATGAAGTATTGAACACTGATGCTTTCTTT. Protein product: CSVDEVLNTDAFF. The whole variable domain, remainder taken from reference TRBV29-1 and TRBJ1-1, is SAVISQKPSRDICQRGTSLTIQCQVDSQVTMMFWYRQQPGQSLTLIATANQGSEATYESGFVIDKFPISRPNLTFSTLTVSNMSPEDSSIYLCSVDEVLNTDAFFGQGTRLTVV.

This clonotype was seen ten or more times. This chain uses TRBV6-6 with TRBJ2-7, with TRBD1 identical over 7 bases. The germline CDR1 and CDR2 sequences are MNHNY and SVGAGI (reference sequence). The CDR3 is made up of 14 amino acids. V lost 7 bases, J lost 1 base, and 7 bases stayed unmatched. Written as DNA, the CDR3 is TGTGCCAGCACCACGACAGGGTTGTCCTACGAGCAGTACTTC. It encodes CASTTTGLSYEQYF.

This clonotype came up many times. The J gene is TRBJ1-3, the V gene TRBV11-2; maybe TRBD1 (6 bases). The germline V gene has CDR1 SGHAT and CDR2 FQNNGV. V was trimmed by 5 bases and J by 0 bases, leaving 11 bases between them. CDR3 length: 15 amino acids. DNA of the CDR3: TGTGCCAGCAGCGATGGACAGTCCTCTGGAAACACCATATATTTT. It yields the protein CASSDGQSSGNTIYF.

This clonotype has only one observation. This may arise from a read error, as a much more abundant clone is one base away. V is TRBV7-6 and J is TRBJ2-1; D not certain. The V gene's germline CDR1 is SGHVS and CDR2 FNYEAQ. Deletions cut 5 bases from V and 0 bases from J, with 20 bases between. This CDR3 is built from 18 residues. CDR3 coding DNA: TGTGCCAGCAGCGCATACCCTAGGCGTTTATGCTCCTACAATGAGCAGTTCTTC. It encodes CASSAYPRRLCSYNEQFF.

In its sample, this clonotype was seen a few times. The rearrangement joins TRBV5-4 to TRBJ1-6; the match to TRBD1 covers 7 bases. CDR1 is SGHNT and CDR2 is YYREEE in the germline V gene (reference sequence). With 5 bases clipped from V and 7 bases from J, the junction kept 6 bases outside the gene matches. The CDR3 is 14 amino acids. The chain's CDR3 is CASRRDSVNSPLHF. DNA of the CDR3: TGTGCCAGCAGAAGGGACAGCGTCAATTCACCCCTCCACTTT.

This clonotype was seen ten or more times. The gene calls are TRBV29-1 and TRBJ1-5, with D perhaps matching TRBD1 (5 bases). The CDR3 length is 12 residues. Trimming shortened V by 4 bases and J by 3 bases, and 7 bases separated the two germline ends. From germline, CDR1 is SQVTM and CDR2 ANQGSEA. CDR3 nucleotides: TGCAGCGTTGGGGACTTCAATCAGCCCCAGCATTTT. Translation gives CSVGDFNQPQHF.

This clonotype appeared many times. The J gene is TRBJ2-5, the V gene TRBV5-6, with D possibly TRBD1 on 8 matching bases. Germline V gene lookup returns CDR1 SGHDT and CDR2 YYEEEE. CDR3 length: 17 residues. Trimming took 4 bases from V and 5 from J, leaving 24 bases between them. CDR3 nucleotides: TGTGCCAGCAGCACAGGGGGGGGGGGCCTCCTTGGGGAGACCCAGTACTTC. Translated, it gives CASSTGGGGLLGETQYF.

This clonotype was detected ten times or more. This chain uses TRBV6-1 with TRBJ2-2; perhaps TRBD1 as D (6 bases). Trimming cost V 7 bases and J 2 bases, with 17 bases left between them. The CDR3 spans 16 residues. Germline assignment: CDR1 MNHNS and CDR2 SASEGT. Here the CDR3 DNA reads TGTGCCAGCAAGGGTAGCCGACAGGTCAACACCGGGGAGCTGTTTTTT. It is translated as CASKGSRQVNTGELFF.

The chain joins TRBV27 to TRBJ2-1, with TRBD1 as a possible D gene (5 bases). The CDR3 is made up of 17 amino acids. Germline V gives CDR1 MNHEY, CDR2 SMNVEV (reference sequence). With 5 bases removed from V and 0 bases from J, the gap between germline ends came to 17 bases. CDR3 loop: CASSKPRQSSSYNEQFF. CDR3 nucleotides: TGTGCCAGCAGTAAGCCCAGACAGAGCAGCTCCTACAATGAGCAGTTCTTC.

This clonotype was observed at least ten times. This chain uses TRBV20-1 with TRBJ2-7; TRBD1 matches at 7 bases. V lost 3 bases to trimming and J lost 3 bases; unmatched junction nucleotides: 5. The CDR3 has 13 residues. The germline V gene encodes CDR1 DFQATT and CDR2 SNEGSKA (reference sequence). Here the CDR3 DNA reads TGCAGTGCTAGGTACAGGGGTAACTACGAGCAGTACTTC. Encoded protein: CSARYRGNYEQYF.

This clonotype has a count of ten or more. V and J are TRBV12-3 or TRBV12-4 and TRBJ2-7, with D perhaps matching TRBD2 (5 bases). The CDR3 has 14 amino acids. V was trimmed by 6 bases and J by 0 bases, leaving 12 bases between them. The CDR3 nucleotides are TGTGCCAGCAGACGGGAACAGTTCTCCTACGAGCAGTACTTC. Encoded protein: CASRREQFSYEQYF.

This clonotype was recorded at least ten times. The V call is TRBV7-2, the J call TRBJ1-2; possible D gene TRBD1, 5 bases. The CDR3 totals 13 residues. The germline CDR1 and CDR2 sequences are SGHTA and FQGNSA. Trimming removed 1 base from V and 8 bases from J, with 11 bases in between. The CDR3 DNA is TGTGCCAGCAGCTTAGGGGGAGGGGAAGGCTACACCTTC. It codes for CASSLGGGEGYTF.

This clonotype was recorded many times. V usage is TRBV9 and J usage is TRBJ2-7; 9 bases line up with TRBD1. V was clipped by 0 bases and J by 3 bases; unmatched bases: 13. Germline V gene lookup returns CDR1 SGDLS and CDR2 YYNGEE. This CDR3 is 18 amino acids long. DNA of the CDR3: TGTGCCAGCAGCGTAGTCAGGGGAGGGACAGGGCCCTACTACGAGCAGTACGTC. Residues: CASSVVRGGTGPYYEQYV.

Many counts were recorded for this clonotype. V and J are TRBV5-1 and TRBJ2-1, with D hard to call. V lost 0 bases to trimming and J lost 0 bases, with 10 bases between them. The V gene's germline CDR1 is SGHRS and CDR2 YFSETQ. The CDR3 sequence is 16 residues long. This CDR3 reads CASSLGTRGSYNEQFF. CDR3 DNA sequence: TGCGCCAGCAGCTTGGGCACTCGAGGCTCCTACAATGAGCAGTTCTTC.